Below, 17 T cell receptor beta chains from the same sample are listed, as sequenced in a study of healthy donors' naive CD4 and CD8 T cells. TCR libraries were built from about 500 ng of total RNA by linear amplification. Each CDR3 protein gets one entry after TCRdb re-called the reads with MiXCR. The repertoire holds about 200,000 distinct CDR3 sequences, with 74% as singletons. Sequencing was done on a sample of naive CD4+ and CD8+ T cells sorted from blood, pooled from several donors. The receptor set was obtained from a pool of human donors in good health; the sample pools cells from several healthy donors.

Concerning this clonotype: Germline and junction disagree at one end, which may indicate a read error. V is TRBV24-1 and J is TRBJ2-1; D unclear. Germline loops: CDR1 KGHDR, CDR2 SFDVKD. The CDR3 runs 12 residues. The CDR3: CATSDPTLGQFF. The CDR3 bases are TGTGCCACTAGTGACCCAACACTTGGGCAGTTCTTC.

This sequence joins TRBV6-5 and TRBJ1-1; the match to TRBD1 covers 8 bases. The CDR3 totals 17 residues. CDR1 and CDR2 from the germline V gene are MNHEY and SVGAGI. The J segment lost 5 bases and the V segment lost 4 bases, leaving 15 bases of the junction unmatched. CDR3 in amino acids: CASSFHTGTGSRTEAFF. The CDR3 nucleotides read TGTGCCAGCAGTTTCCACACCGGGACAGGTAGCAGGACTGAAGCTTTCTTT.

This sequence joins TRBV29-1 and TRBJ1-1; a possible D gene is TRBD1 (6 bases). The CDR3 runs 14 residues. V shed 4 bases and J shed 7 bases, with 19 bases lying between them. Germline V gene data show CDR1 as SQVTM and CDR2 as ANQGSEA. DNA for the CDR3: TGCAGCGTTGTTGGTGGGGGGCTCGGTAGTGAAGCTTTCTTT. Translating it yields CSVVGGGLGSEAFF.

This chain joins TRBV19 and TRBJ2-7, with 10 bases fitting TRBD2. The CDR3 is made up of 15 amino acids. CDR1 is LNHDA and CDR2 is SQIVND in the germline V gene (reference sequence). The V segment lost 2 bases and the J segment 2 bases; nucleotides outside the gene matches: 3. CDR3 sequence (DNA): TGTGCCAGTAGTATATCGCTAGCGGGAGCCTACGAGCAGTACTTC. Translated, it gives CASSISLAGAYEQYF.

V usage is TRBV27 and J usage is TRBJ2-1; 12 bases align to TRBD2. Trimming removed 0 bases from V and 8 bases from J; junction bases left unmatched: 8. This CDR3 is built from 17 residues. Germline CDR1 reads MNHEY; CDR2 reads SMNVEV (reference sequence). CDR3: CASSLSSWTSGAHEQFF. For the CDR3, the DNA is TGTGCCAGCAGTTTATCTTCCTGGACTAGCGGGGCCCATGAGCAGTTCTTC.

This chain joins TRBV4-2 and TRBJ2-2; TRBD2 agrees at 7 bases. This CDR3 spans 17 amino acids. CDR1 and CDR2 (germline): LGHNA, YNFKEQ. Trimming at V came to 0 bases and at J to 4 bases, leaving 8 bases not matched to a gene. CDR3 in amino acids: CASSQDLAGEVTGELFF. The CDR3 nucleotides read TGTGCCAGCAGCCAAGATTTGGCGGGAGAAGTCACCGGGGAGCTGTTTTTT.

The J gene is TRBJ1-2, the V gene TRBV29-1, with no clear D. V was clipped by 5 bases and J by 11 bases, with 15 bases between them. The CDR3 is 11 residues long. Per germline, CDR1 SQVTM and CDR2 ANQGSEA. CDR3 protein: CSVIEGIAYTF. The CDR3 nucleotides read TGCAGCGTTATTGAAGGTATAGCTTACACCTTC.

The chain has TRBV5-1 and TRBJ1-1, with D perhaps matching TRBD1 (5 bases). CDR3 length: 19 residues. V was cut by 0 bases and J by 0 bases, with 21 bases left in between. Germline V CDR1 and CDR2: SGHRS, YFSETQ. The CDR3 reads CASSLVPDERGFMNTEAFF. The DNA of the CDR3 is TGCGCCAGCAGCTTGGTCCCCGACGAGAGGGGTTTCATGAACACTGAAGCTTTCTTT.

Remarks on this clonotype: An end of the junction differs from the germline gene, which may be a read error. This sequence joins TRBV5-6 and TRBJ2-1; no firm D call. This CDR3 contains 15 residues. Germline loops: CDR1 SGHDT, CDR2 YYEEEE. CDR3 DNA sequence: TGTGCCGGCAGTTTCGTAGCCGGGTCCTACAATGAGCAGTTCTTC. This encodes CAGSFVAGSYNEQFF.

This chain uses TRBV29-1 with TRBJ2-6, with D possibly called TRBD1 or TRBD2 (5 bases each). The CDR3 consists of 15 residues. The V end was cut by 6 bases, the J end by 0 bases, with 12 bases between. Germline CDR1 reads SQVTM; CDR2 reads ANQGSEA. CDR3 sequence: CSVGRTLSGANVLTF. Here the CDR3 DNA reads TGCAGCGTGGGACGGACACTCTCTGGGGCCAACGTCCTGACTTTC.

This clonotype was counted a few times. The chain joins TRBV27 to TRBJ2-1; D unresolved. The germline V gene has CDR1 MNHEY and CDR2 SMNVEV (reference sequence). This CDR3 is built from 14 residues. The ends were cut back, 5 bases at V and 7 bases at J, with 15 bases in the middle. The CDR3 spells CASSRRSGWNEQFF. The CDR3 DNA follows: TGTGCCAGCAGTCGGCGGTCAGGTTGGAATGAGCAGTTCTTC.

This clonotype was detected a few times. J is TRBJ1-1 and V is TRBV6-5; weak D call: TRBD1 (6 bases). V gave up 0 bases and J gave up 5 bases, with 22 bases separating them. CDR1 is MNHEY, CDR2 SVGAGI, per germline. This CDR3 comprises 18 residues. CDR3 nucleotides: TGTGCCAGCAGTTACTCCCCCTGGACAGACATCCCCAGGACTGAAGCTTTCTTT. Protein product: CASSYSPWTDIPRTEAFF.

The rearrangement joins TRBV27 to TRBJ1-1; no clear D gene. The CDR3 extends over 14 amino acids. CDR1 is MNHEY, CDR2 SMNVEV, per germline (reference sequence). V dropped 0 bases and J dropped 4 bases, with 9 bases sitting between them. This CDR3 reads CASSLSGSGTEAFF. CDR3 DNA: TGTGCCAGCAGTTTATCAGGGAGTGGCACTGAAGCTTTCTTT.

The chain carries TRBV20-1 and TRBJ2-1; 14 positions match TRBD2. In germline, CDR1 is DFQATT, CDR2 SNEGSKA (reference sequence). The CDR3 is made up of 14 amino acids. Trimming took 3 bases from V and 9 from J; bases not matched to a gene: 4. CDR3 coding DNA: TGCAGTGCTAGCCTGGGACTAGCGGGGGCTGAGCAGTTCTTC. It yields the protein CSASLGLAGAEQFF.

The rearrangement joins TRBV5-4 to TRBJ1-3; 9 bases are shared with TRBD1. V trimming: 4 bases; J trimming: 3 bases; junction bases outside the gene matches: 5. CDR1 SGHNT and CDR2 YYREEE come from the germline V gene (reference sequence). CDR3 size: 15 residues. CDR3 DNA: TGTGCCAGCAGCCTAACAGGGGGCGGTGGAAACACCATATATTTT. Amino acid sequence: CASSLTGGGGNTIYF.

The chain joins TRBV4-3 to TRBJ2-1, with 15 bases lining up with TRBD2. The CDR3 totals 17 residues. The germline gives CDR1 LGHNA, CDR2 YSLEER. Trimming cost V 2 bases and J 7 bases; bases outside gene matches: 6. DNA for the CDR3: TGCGCCAGCAGCCAACCACCGGGACTAGCGGGAGGTAATGAGCAGTTCTTC. Translation gives CASSQPPGLAGGNEQFF.

This clonotype has more than one count but fewer than ten. The V and J genes are TRBV13 and TRBJ1-2; tentatively, D is TRBD1 (5 bases). The length of the CDR3 is 13 residues. Per germline, CDR1 PRHDT and CDR2 FYEKMQ (reference sequence). The V gene lost 5 bases and the J gene lost 7 bases, with 14 bases spanning the gap. The DNA for the CDR3 is TGTGCCAGCAGCCCCCACGGGGCGGTTGGCTACACCTTC. It specifies CASSPHGAVGYTF.